Reported below is one TCR beta chain. Researchers took RNA transcripts and amplified the TCR beta CDR3 regions from them. Using the HTBI primer set, a first-round RT-PCR was run on the TCR CDR3. In TCRdb, the multiplex PCR reads were re-called with MiXCR into one record per CDR3 protein. This sample has nearly 750,000 distinct CDR3 sequences, with 35% found just once. Patients between 18 and 65 years old had hyperthyroidism, newly diagnosed and lasting under 2 months. Investigators excluded patients with uncontrolled infection, other autoimmune disease, pregnancy or lactation. Diagnosis rested on symptoms, serum thyroxine and TRAb, thyroid ultrasound, and orbital computed tomography. The sample originates from a study of T cells in Graves' hyperthyroidism and ophthalmopathy. Sequences were obtained from blood. This receptor was taken from a woman in her thirties or forties with Graves' hyperthyroidism.

This CDR3 reads CSASDVEQFF. In nucleotides, the CDR3 is TGCAGTGCTTCAGATGTTGAGCAGTTCTTC. The chain links TRBV20-1 to TRBJ2-7; D not certain. The end of the DNA aligns better with TRBJ2-1, so the J call may be wrong. The V gene's germline CDR1 is DFQATT and CDR2 SNEGSKA (reference sequence). The CDR3 spans 10 residues.